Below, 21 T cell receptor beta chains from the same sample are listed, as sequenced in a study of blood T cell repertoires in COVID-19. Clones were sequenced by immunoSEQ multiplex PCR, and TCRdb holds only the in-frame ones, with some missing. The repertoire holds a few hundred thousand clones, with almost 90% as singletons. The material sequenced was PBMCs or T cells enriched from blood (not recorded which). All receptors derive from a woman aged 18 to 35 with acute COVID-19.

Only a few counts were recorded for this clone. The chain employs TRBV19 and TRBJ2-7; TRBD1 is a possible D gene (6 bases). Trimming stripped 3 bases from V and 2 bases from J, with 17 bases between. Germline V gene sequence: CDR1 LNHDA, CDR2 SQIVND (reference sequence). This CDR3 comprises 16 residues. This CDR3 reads CASSMGSRGFPYEQYF. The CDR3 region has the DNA TGTGCCAGTAGTATGGGGAGCAGGGGTTTCCCCTACGAGCAGTACTTC.

CDR3 bases: TGTGCCAGCAGCCCCTGGAGAGCGGAGGCCACTGGGGGGGAGCTGTTTTTT. It is translated as CASSPWRAEATGGELFF. The chain has TRBV28 and TRBJ2-2, with D possibly matching TRBD2 (5 bases). V gave up 6 bases and J gave up 8 bases, with 25 bases separating them. CDR1 is MDHEN, CDR2 SYDVKM, per germline. The CDR3 spans 17 residues.

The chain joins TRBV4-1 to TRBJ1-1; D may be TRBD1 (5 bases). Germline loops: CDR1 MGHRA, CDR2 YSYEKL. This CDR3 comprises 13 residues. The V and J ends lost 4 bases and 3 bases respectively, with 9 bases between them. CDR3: CASSPGGDTEAFF. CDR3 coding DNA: TGCGCCAGCAGCCCCGGGGGGGACACTGAAGCTTTCTTT.

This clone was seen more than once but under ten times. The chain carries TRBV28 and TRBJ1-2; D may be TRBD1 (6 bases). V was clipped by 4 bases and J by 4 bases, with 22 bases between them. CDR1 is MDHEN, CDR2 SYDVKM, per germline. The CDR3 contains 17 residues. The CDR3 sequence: CASSSSLPGQLIYGYTF. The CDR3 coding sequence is TGTGCCAGCAGTTCCTCACTTCCCGGACAGCTAATCTATGGCTACACCTTC.

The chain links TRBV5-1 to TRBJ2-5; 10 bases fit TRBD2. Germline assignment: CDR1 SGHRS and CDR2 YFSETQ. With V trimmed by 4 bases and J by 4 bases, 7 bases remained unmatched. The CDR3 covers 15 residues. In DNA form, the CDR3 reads TGCGCCAGCAGCGAATCTAGCGGGAGTGGAGAGACCCAGTACTTC. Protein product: CASSESSGSGETQYF.

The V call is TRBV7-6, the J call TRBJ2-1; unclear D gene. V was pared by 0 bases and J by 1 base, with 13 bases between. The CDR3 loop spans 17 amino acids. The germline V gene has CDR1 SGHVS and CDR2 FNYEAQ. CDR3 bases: TGTGCCAGCAGCTTAGCGCATCGATCCGGTTCCTACAATGAGCAGTTCTTC. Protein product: CASSLAHRSGSYNEQFF. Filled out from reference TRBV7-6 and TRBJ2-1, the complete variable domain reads GAGVSQSPRYKVTKRGQDVALRCDPISGHVSLYWYRQALGQGPEFLTYFNYEAQQDKSGLPNDRFSAERPEGSISTLTIQRTEQRDSAMYRCASSLAHRSGSYNEQFFGPGTRLTVL.

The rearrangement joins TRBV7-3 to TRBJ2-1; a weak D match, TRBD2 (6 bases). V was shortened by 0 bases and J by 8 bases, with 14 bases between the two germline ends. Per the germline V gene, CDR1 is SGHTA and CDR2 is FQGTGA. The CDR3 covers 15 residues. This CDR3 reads CASSLTGSQYDEQFF. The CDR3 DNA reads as TGTGCCAGCAGCTTAACCGGGAGTCAGTACGATGAGCAGTTCTTC.

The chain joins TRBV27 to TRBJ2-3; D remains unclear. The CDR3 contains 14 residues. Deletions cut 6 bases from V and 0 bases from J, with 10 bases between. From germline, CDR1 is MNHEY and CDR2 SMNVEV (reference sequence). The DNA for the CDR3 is TGTGCCAGCAGGGCATGGAGAAGCACAGATACGCAGTATTTT. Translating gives CASRAWRSTDTQYF.

CDR3 nucleotides: TGTGCCAGCAGTCCTTCGGCGGGAGGTAATTACAATGAGCAGTTCTTC. Its protein is CASSPSAGGNYNEQFF. The rearrangement joins TRBV28 to TRBJ2-1; 8 bases match TRBD2. Trimming at V came to 5 bases and at J to 4 bases, leaving 10 bases not matched to a gene. This CDR3 spans 16 amino acids. In germline, CDR1 is MDHEN, CDR2 SYDVKM.

For the CDR3, the DNA is TGTGCCAGTAGTATCGGGCGCTCCACAGGGGGTGCTACAGCCTACGAGCAGTACTTC. Translated: CASSIGRSTGGATAYEQYF. The chain has TRBV19 and TRBJ2-7; 8 bases map to TRBD1. CDR3 length: 19 amino acids. CDR1 and CDR2 (germline): LNHDA, SQIVND (reference sequence). Trimming cost V 3 bases and J 2 bases; bases outside gene matches: 18.

CDR3 bases: TGTGCCAGCAGCCCCCGGGGTGGGGATGGTGATACGCAGTATTTT. Translated: CASSPRGGDGDTQYF. V gene TRBV9 combines with J gene TRBJ2-3; D possibly corresponds to TRBD2 (5 bases). Trimming stripped 4 bases from V and 6 bases from J, with 18 bases between. The CDR3 runs 15 residues. The V gene's germline CDR1 is SGDLS and CDR2 YYNGEE.

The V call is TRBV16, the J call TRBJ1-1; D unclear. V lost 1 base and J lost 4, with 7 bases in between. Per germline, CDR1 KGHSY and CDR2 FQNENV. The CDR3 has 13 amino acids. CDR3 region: CASSQLEATEAFF. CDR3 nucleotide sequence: TGTGCCAGCAGCCAATTGGAGGCCACTGAAGCTTTCTTT.

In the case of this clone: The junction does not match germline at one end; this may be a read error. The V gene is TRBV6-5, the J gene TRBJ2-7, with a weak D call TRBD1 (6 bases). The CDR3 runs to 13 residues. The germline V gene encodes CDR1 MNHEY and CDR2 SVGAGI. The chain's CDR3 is CASSYSDGTPERF. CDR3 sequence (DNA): TGTGCCAGCAGTTACTCAGACGGGACACCTGAAAGGTTC.

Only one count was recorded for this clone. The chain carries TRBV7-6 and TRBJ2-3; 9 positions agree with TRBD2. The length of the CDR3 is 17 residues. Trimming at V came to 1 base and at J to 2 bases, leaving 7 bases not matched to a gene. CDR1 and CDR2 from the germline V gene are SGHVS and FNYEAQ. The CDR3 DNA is TGTGCCAGCAGCTTAGTCGGGACTAGCAGGACCACAGATACGCAGTATTTT. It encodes CASSLVGTSRTTDTQYF.

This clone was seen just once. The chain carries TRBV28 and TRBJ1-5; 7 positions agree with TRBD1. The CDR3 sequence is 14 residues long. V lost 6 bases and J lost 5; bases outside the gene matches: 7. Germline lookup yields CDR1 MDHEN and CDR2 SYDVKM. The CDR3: CASSRQGGYQPQHF. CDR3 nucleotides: TGTGCCAGCAGCAGACAGGGTGGGTATCAGCCCCAGCATTTT.

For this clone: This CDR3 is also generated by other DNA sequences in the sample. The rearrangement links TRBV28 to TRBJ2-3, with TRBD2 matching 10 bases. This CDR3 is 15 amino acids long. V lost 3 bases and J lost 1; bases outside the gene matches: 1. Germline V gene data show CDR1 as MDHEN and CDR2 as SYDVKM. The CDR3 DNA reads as TGTGCCAGCAGTTTGGGGACTAGCGGCACAGATACGCAGTATTTT. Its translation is CASSLGTSGTDTQYF.

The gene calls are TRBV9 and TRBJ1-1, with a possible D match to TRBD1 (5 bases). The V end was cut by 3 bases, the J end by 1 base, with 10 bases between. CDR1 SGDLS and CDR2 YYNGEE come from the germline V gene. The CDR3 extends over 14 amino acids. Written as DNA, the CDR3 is TGTGCCAGCAGCGACGGACACCCGAACACTGAAGCTTTCTTT. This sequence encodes CASSDGHPNTEAFF.

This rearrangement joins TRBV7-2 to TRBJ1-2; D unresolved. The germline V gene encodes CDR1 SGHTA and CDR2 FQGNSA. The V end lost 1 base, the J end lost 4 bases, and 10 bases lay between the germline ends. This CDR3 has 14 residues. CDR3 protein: CASSLDQSVYGYTF. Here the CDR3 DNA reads TGTGCCAGCAGCTTAGACCAATCGGTCTATGGCTACACCTTC.

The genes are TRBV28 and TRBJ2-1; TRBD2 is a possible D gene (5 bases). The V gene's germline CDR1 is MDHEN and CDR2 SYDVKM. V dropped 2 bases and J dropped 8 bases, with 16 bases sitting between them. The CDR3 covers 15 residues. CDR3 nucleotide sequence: TGTGCCAGCAGTTTAAGCGGCGGGCAGCCATATGAGCAGTTCTTC. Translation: CASSLSGGQPYEQFF.

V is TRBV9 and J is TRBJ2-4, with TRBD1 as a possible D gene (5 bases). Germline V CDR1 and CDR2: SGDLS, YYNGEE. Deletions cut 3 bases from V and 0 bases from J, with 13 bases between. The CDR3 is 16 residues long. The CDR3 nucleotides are TGTGCCAGCAGCGGCCCTCCAGGGAAAGCCAAAAACATTCAGTACTTC. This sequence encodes CASSGPPGKAKNIQYF.

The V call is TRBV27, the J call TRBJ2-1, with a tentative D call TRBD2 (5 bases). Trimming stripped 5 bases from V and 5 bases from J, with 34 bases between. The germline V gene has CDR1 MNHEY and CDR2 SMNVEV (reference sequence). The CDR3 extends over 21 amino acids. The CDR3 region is CASSGSTRLTQVRWSDNEQFF. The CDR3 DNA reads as TGTGCCAGCAGTGGAAGCACTAGATTGACTCAGGTCCGTTGGTCTGACAATGAGCAGTTCTTC.